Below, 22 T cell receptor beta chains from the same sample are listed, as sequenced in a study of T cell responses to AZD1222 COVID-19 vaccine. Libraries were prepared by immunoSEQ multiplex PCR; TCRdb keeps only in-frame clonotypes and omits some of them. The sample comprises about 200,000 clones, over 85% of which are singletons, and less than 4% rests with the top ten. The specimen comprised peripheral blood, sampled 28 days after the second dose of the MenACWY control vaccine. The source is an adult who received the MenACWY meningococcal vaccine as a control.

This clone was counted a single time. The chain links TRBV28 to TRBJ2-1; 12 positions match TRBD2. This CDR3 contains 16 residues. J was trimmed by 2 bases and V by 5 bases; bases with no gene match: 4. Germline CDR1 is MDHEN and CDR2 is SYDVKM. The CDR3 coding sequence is TGTGCCAGCAGTCTACCTAGCGGGAGGGCCTACAATGAGCAGTTCTTC. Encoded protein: CASSLPSGRAYNEQFF.

For the CDR3, the DNA is TGTGCCAGCAGTTTCTGGGGGGCCCAAGAGACCCAGTACTTC. Translating gives CASSFWGAQETQYF. The chain links TRBV27 to TRBJ2-5, with D perhaps given as TRBD1 or TRBD2 (6 bases each). V was pared by 3 bases and J by 1 base, with 9 bases between. CDR1 and CDR2 from the germline V gene are MNHEY and SMNVEV (reference sequence). The CDR3 length is 14 residues.

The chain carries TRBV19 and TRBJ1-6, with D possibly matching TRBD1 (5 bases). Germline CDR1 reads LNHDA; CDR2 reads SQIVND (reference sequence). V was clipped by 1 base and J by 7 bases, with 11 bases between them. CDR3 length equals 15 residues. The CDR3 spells CASSIGGTENSPLHF. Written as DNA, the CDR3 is TGTGCCAGTAGTATAGGAGGGACTGAGAATTCACCCCTCCACTTT.

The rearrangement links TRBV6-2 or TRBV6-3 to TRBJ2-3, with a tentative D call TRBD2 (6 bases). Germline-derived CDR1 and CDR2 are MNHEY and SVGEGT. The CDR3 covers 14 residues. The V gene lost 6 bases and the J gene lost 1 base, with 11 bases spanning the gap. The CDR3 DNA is TGTGCCAGCAGCTTGGCGGGGCGCACAGATACGCAGTATTTT. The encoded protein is CASSLAGRTDTQYF.

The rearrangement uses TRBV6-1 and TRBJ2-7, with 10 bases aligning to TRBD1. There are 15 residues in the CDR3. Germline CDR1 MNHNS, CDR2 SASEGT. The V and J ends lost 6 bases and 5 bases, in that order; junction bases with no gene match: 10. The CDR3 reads CASSTRDRGTHEQYF. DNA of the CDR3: TGTGCCAGCAGCACCCGGGACAGGGGCACCCACGAGCAGTACTTC.

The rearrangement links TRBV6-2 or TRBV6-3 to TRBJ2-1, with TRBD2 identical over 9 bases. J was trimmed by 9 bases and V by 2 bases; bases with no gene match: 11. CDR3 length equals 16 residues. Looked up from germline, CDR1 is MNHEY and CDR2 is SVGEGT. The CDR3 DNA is TGTGCCAGCAGTTACGTGGGCCTAGCGGGGCGGCTTGAGCAGTTCTTC. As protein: CASSYVGLAGRLEQFF.

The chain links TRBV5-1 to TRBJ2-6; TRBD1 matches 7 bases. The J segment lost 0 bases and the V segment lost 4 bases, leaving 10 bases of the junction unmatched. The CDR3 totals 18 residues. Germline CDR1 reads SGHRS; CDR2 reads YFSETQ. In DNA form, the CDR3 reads TGCGCCAGCAGCAGTCCGGGACAGTCTAGCTCTGGGGCCAACGTCCTGACTTTC. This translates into CASSSPGQSSSGANVLTF.

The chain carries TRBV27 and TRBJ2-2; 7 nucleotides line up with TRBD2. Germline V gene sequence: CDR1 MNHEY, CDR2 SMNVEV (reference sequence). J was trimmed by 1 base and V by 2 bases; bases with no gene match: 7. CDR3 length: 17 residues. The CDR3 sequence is CASSLNPLAVNTGELFF. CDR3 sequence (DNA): TGTGCCAGCAGTTTAAACCCTCTAGCGGTGAACACCGGGGAGCTGTTTTTT.

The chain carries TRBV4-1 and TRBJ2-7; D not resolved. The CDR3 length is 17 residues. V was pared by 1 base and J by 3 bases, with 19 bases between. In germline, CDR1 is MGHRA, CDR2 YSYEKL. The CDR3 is CASSQVGRGATFYEQYF. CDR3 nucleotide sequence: TGCGCCAGCAGCCAAGTTGGCCGCGGTGCCACCTTCTACGAGCAGTACTTC.

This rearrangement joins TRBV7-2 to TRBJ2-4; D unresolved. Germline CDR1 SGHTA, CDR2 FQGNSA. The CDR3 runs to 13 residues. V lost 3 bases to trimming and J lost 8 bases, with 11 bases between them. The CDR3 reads CASSLPSIDIQYF. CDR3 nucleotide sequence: TGTGCCAGCAGCTTGCCCTCAATAGACATTCAGTACTTC.

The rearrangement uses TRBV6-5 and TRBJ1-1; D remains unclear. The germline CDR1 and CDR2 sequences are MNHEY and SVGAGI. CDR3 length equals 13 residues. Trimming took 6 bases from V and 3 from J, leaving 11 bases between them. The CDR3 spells CASRIQSHTEAFF. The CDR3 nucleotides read TGTGCCAGCAGAATTCAGAGCCACACTGAAGCTTTCTTT.

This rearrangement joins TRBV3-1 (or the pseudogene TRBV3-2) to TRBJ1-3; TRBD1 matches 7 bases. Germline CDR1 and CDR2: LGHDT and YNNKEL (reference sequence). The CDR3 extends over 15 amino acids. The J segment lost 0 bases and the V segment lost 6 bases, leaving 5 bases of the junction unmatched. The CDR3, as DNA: TGTGCCAGCAGTCAGGACAGGAGCTCTGGAAACACCATATATTTT. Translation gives CASSQDRSSGNTIYF.

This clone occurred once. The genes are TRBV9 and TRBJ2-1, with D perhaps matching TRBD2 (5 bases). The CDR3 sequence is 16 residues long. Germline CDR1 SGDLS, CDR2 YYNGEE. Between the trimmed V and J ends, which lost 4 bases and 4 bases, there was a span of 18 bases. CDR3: CASSPHLTGEYNEQFF. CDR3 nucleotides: TGTGCCAGCAGCCCTCACCTAACCGGGGAGTACAATGAGCAGTTCTTC. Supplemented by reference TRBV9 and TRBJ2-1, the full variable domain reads DSGVTQTPKHLITATGQRVTLRCSPRSGDLSVYWYQQSLDQGLQFLIQYYNGEERAKGNILERFSAQQFPDLHSELNLSSLELGDSALYFCASSPHLTGEYNEQFFGPGTRLTVL.

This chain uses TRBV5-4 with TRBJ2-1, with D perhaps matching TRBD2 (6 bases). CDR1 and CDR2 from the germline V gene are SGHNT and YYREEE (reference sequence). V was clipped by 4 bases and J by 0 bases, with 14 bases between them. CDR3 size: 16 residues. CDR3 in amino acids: CASSADLATSYNEQFF. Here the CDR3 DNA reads TGTGCCAGCAGCGCCGACCTAGCGACCTCCTACAATGAGCAGTTCTTC.

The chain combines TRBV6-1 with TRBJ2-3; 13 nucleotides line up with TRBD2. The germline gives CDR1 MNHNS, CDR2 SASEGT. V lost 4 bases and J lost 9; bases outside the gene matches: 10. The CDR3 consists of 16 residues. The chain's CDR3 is CASSAGLAGFGRTQYF. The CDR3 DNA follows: TGTGCCAGCAGTGCGGGACTAGCGGGATTTGGGAGGACGCAGTATTTT.

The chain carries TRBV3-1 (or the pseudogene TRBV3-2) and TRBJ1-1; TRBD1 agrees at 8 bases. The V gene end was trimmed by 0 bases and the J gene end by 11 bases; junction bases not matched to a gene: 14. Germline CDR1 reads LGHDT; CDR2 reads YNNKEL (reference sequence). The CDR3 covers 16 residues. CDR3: CASSQDYFRTGRSAFF. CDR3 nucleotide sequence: TGTGCCAGCAGCCAAGACTATTTCCGGACAGGGCGGTCGGCTTTCTTT.

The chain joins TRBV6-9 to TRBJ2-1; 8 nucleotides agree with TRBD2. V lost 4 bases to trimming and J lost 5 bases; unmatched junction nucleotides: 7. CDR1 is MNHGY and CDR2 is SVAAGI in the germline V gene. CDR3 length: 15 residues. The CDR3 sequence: CASSFTSGHNNEQFF. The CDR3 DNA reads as TGTGCCAGCAGTTTTACTAGCGGTCATAACAATGAGCAGTTCTTC.

CDR3 sequence (DNA): TGTGCCAGCAGCGCCACGAACACCGGGGAGCTGTTTTTT. It yields the protein CASSATNTGELFF. The chain uses TRBV9 and TRBJ2-2, with D uncertain. The germline V gene has CDR1 SGDLS and CDR2 YYNGEE. The CDR3 is made up of 13 amino acids. Trimming stripped 3 bases from V and 0 bases from J, with 3 bases between. The full variable domain, rest sourced from reference TRBV9 and TRBJ2-2, is DSGVTQTPKHLITATGQRVTLRCSPRSGDLSVYWYQQSLDQGLQFLIQYYNGEERAKGNILERFSAQQFPDLHSELNLSSLELGDSALYFCASSATNTGELFFGEGSRLTVL.

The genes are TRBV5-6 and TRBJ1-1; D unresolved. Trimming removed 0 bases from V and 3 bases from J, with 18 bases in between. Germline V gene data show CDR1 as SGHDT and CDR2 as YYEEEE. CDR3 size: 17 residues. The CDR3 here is CASSLAGTYKKDTEAFF. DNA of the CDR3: TGTGCCAGCAGCTTGGCGGGCACCTATAAAAAGGACACTGAAGCTTTCTTT.

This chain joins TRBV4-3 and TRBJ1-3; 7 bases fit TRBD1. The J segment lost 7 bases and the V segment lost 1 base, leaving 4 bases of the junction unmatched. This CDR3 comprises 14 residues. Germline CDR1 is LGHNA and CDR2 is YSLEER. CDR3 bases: TGCGCCAGCAGCCAAGTGAAAGGGGGCAACACCATATATTTT. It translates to CASSQVKGGNTIYF.

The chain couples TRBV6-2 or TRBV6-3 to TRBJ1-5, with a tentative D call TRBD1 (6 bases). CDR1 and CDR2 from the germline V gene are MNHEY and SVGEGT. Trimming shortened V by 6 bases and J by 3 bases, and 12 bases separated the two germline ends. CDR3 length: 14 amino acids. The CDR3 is CASSPDSYNQPQHF. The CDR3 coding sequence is TGTGCCAGCAGCCCGGACAGCTACAATCAGCCCCAGCATTTT.

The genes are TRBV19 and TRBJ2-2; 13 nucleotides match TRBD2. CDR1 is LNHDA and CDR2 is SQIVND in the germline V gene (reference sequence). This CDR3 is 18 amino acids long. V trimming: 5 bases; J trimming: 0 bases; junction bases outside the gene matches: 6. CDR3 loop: CASSGGTSGTPNTGELFF. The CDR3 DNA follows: TGTGCCAGTAGTGGGGGGACTAGCGGGACTCCGAACACCGGGGAGCTGTTTTTT.